This T cell receptor beta chain was sequenced during a study of T cell repertoires in aging, cancer and after chemotherapy. At the level of the study: Pre- and post-chemotherapy samples were paired from chronic lymphocytic leukemia patients treated with fludarabine- or bendamustine-based regimens.

The germline V and J ends were trimmed by 0 bases and 0 bases, with 7 bases remaining between them. Germline values: CDR1 SGHRS, CDR2 YFSETQ. The CDR3 has 15 residues. Peripheral blood genomic DNA, not sorted cells or RNA, was the template. General study findings and limits: No conclusions about immunological memory after chemotherapy can be drawn from the repertoire data.

TRB rearrangements spanning V, D and J were amplified using mixed TRB-A/B primers. TCRdb independently ran MiXCR on the multiplex PCR reads; one entry per CDR3 protein. The sample shows 1,000 to 1,500 distinct CDR3 sequences, roughly 25% of them seen only once. In its sample, this clonotype was seen a few times. Its antigen is not identified. This clonotype was sampled from a human donor with a blood cancer. The specimen was blood. This rearrangement joins TRBV5-1 to TRBJ2-1; D possibly corresponds to TRBD2 (6 bases). The CDR3 DNA sequence: TGCGCCAGCAGCTTGGGCGGGGACTCCTACAATGAGCAGTTCTTC. Amino acids: CASSLGGDSYNEQFF.